This TCR beta chain was identified in a study of blood T cell repertoires in COVID-19. About the research overall: From the United States, Italy and Spain came samples of acute and convalescent COVID-19.

The germline CDR1 and CDR2 sequences are SGHNT and YYREEE (reference sequence). Deletions cut 0 bases from V and 5 bases from J, with 11 bases between. This CDR3 has 15 residues. Which cohort a participant joined came from the clinical history participants gave. Two consecutive negative NP/OP PCR tests, clearance, or resolved symptoms defined Cohort 3 recovery. In the source study's methods: Reference gene primer amplification yielded estimated nucleated cell counts. Generated by immunoSEQ multiplex PCR, the TCRdb table keeps only in-frame clones and is missing some. V, J and clone size are taken as reported in that table, and D and trimming were inferred from the DNA itself. The sample lists 350,000 to 450,000 clones, more than 80% occurring once.

The gene calls are TRBV5-4 and TRBJ2-2; D uncertain. The sequenced material came from PBMCs or T cells enriched from blood (not recorded which). The sequence was obtained from a young man who had recovered from COVID-19. Here the CDR3 DNA reads TGTGCCAGCAGCTTGGGTAGAGGAAGGACCGGGGAGCTGTTTTTT. It yields the protein CASSLGRGRTGELFF. Using reference TRBV5-4 and TRBJ2-2 for the parts outside the CDR3, the full variable domain is ETGVTQSPTHLIKTRGQQVTLRCSSQSGHNTVSWYQQALGQGPQFIFQYYREEENGRGNFPPRFSGLQFPNYSSELNVNALELDDSALYLCASSLGRGRTGELFFGEGSRLTVL.